Listed here is a single T cell receptor beta chain. The data were obtained in a study of blood T cell repertoires in COVID-19. V was cut by 1 base and J by 0 bases, with 7 bases left in between. CDR3 length: 16 amino acids. Germline CDR1 and CDR2: SGHTA and FQGTGA. Repertoires were generated with immunoSEQ multiplex PCR, while TCRdb's copy carries only in-frame clones and drops some. Here the sample spans about 310,000 clones, approximately 86% being singletons. The sequenced material came from PBMCs or T cells enriched from blood (not recorded which). V and J are TRBV7-3 and TRBJ1-6; D not resolved. This TCR was sampled from a woman younger than 35 who had recovered from COVID-19. The CDR3 bases are TGTGCCAGCAGCTTAATGGGCAGCTCCTATAATTCACCCCTCCACTTT. This codes for CASSLMGSSYNSPLHF. Supplemented by reference TRBV7-3 and TRBJ1-6, the full variable domain reads GAGVSQTPSNKVTEKGKYVELRCDPISGHTALYWYRQSLGQGPEFLIYFQGTGAADDSGLPNDRFFAVRPEGSVSTLKIQRTERGDSAVYLCASSLMGSSYNSPLHFGNGTRLTVT.